This entry is about one T cell receptor (beta chain). Its target is unknown. Trimming took 5 bases from V and 8 from J, leaving 22 bases between them. This CDR3 has 16 residues. These data come from a study of regulatory T cells in long-lasting Graves disease. Study-wide context: Over 5 years of antithyroid drugs plus positive TSH receptor antibodies defined persistent Graves' disease.

Study-wide results and limits: New patients shared about a thousand public clonotypes, fewer than the 2,500 to 3,500 shared by persistent patients. Segments TRBV28, TRBJ1-2 and TRBJ2-5 showed preferential usage in persistent disease. Study of thyroid tissue was not done, with only peripheral blood studied.

The sample's time point: persistent/refractory GD, antithyroid drugs over 5 years with positive TRAb. Construction of the TCR library relied on RNA isolated from PBMCs. Arm-PCR of CDR3 regions and iRepertoire HTBI primers were the basis on which TCR beta libraries were built. Each CDR3 protein gets one entry after TCRdb re-called the multiplex PCR reads with MiXCR. This table holds 250,000 to 300,000 distinct CDR3 sequences, around 21% found once. V usage is TRBV12-3 or TRBV12-4 and J usage is TRBJ2-1, with a weak D call TRBD1 (6 bases). Source: peripheral blood mononuclear cells (PBMCs), taken when the disease was refractory, from a patient treated with antithyroid drugs. This sequence was found in a female donor with Graves disease. CDR3 in DNA: TGTGCCAGCAGTCCGTACGGATCGGGACAAGATGATGAGCAGTTCTTC. It is translated as CASSPYGSGQDDEQFF.